A selection of T cell receptor beta chains follows, all from one sample in a study of blood T cell repertoires in COVID-19. Produced via immunoSEQ multiplex PCR; TCRdb's table is partial and in-frame only. In the table there are 60,000 to 65,000 clones, about three quarters of which are singletons. The material sequenced was peripheral blood. All receptors derive from a woman older than 75 with acute or convalescent COVID-19. The CDR3 runs from the conserved cysteine through the conserved F or W. A D gene is named only where the DNA matches it firmly.

cdr3_length d_call j_call v_call cdr3_aa
14 TRBD1 TRBJ1-1 TRBV7-3 CASSLAGGNTEAFF
16 TRBD1 TRBJ1-2 TRBV6-6 CASSYEGAQPNYGYTF
14 NA TRBJ2-1 TRBV7-8 CASSLVEASNEQFF
13 NA TRBJ2-2 TRBV7-3 CASSSLGTGELFF
15 TRBD2 TRBJ2-3 TRBV7-7 CASSQAGVGTDTQYF
15 NA TRBJ2-1 TRBV7-9 CASSFWRVGYNEQFF
15 TRBD2 TRBJ2-1 TRBV4-2 CASSQLAGTVNEQFF
13 NA TRBJ2-3 TRBV10-2 CASRVANTDTQYF
15 NA TRBJ2-1 TRBV7-6 CASSLAGVAYNEQFF
14 NA TRBJ1-2 TRBV5-1 CASSPGLRDYGYTF
17 NA TRBJ2-5 TRBV4-2 CASSQDPLQRASENQYF
13 NA TRBJ1-4 TRBV28 CASRDRSNEKLFF
14 TRBD1 TRBJ1-1 TRBV29-1 CSVGDRGGTTEAFF
14 NA TRBJ2-7 TRBV7-3 CASSLGGPSYEQYF
14 NA TRBJ1-2 TRBV6-5 CASSPRPGTSGYTF